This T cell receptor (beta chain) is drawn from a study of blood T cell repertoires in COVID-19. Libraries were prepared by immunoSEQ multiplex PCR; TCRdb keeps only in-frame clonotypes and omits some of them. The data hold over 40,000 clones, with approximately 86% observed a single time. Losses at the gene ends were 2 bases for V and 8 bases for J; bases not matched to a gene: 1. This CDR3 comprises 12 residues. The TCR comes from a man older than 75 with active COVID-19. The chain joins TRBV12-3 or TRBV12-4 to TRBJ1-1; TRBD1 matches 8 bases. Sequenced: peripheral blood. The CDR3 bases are TGTGCCAGCAGTTTAAGGACAGGGGAAGCTTTCTTT. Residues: CASSLRTGEAFF.